The clone carrying this T cell receptor beta chain was detected ten times or more. Its cognate antigen is unknown. The data derive from a study of regulatory T cells in long-lasting Graves disease. Libraries of TCR beta came from iRepertoire HTBI primers plus Arm-PCR of CDR3 regions. TCRdb reprocessed the multiplex PCR reads with MiXCR, giving one entry per CDR3 protein. This sample has some 320,000 distinct CDR3 sequences, with under 20% found just once. The CDR3 is 20 amino acids. Losses at the gene ends were 6 bases for V and 7 bases for J; bases not matched to a gene: 22. CDR1 MDHEN and CDR2 SYDVKM come from the germline V gene. The time point: newly diagnosed GD, antithyroid drugs for less than 3 months. The TCR library used RNA extracted from PBMCs. Graves' disease diagnosis was established per American Thyroid Association guidelines. Study-level points and caveats: Persistent disease was associated with favored TRBV28 usage and with favored use of TRBJ1-2 and TRBJ2-5.

Here the sequenced sample was peripheral blood mononuclear cells (PBMCs), taken at new diagnosis, from a patient treated with antithyroid drugs. This receptor was obtained from a female donor with Graves disease. The gene calls are TRBV28 and TRBJ2-3, with 13 bases aligning to TRBD2. CDR3: CASSTRGTSGTRGSGYTQYF. The CDR3 DNA sequence: TGTGCCAGCAGCACCCGCGGGACTAGCGGGACCCGGGGCTCCGGGTATACGCAGTATTTT.